This T cell receptor (beta chain) was obtained from a study of cytomegalovirus exposure and HLA in healthy donors. Study observations and caveats: Specific recognition of CMV antigens was confirmed in vitro for a few chains (all CMV-associated). Most sequenced TCRs were rare (though some public TCRs occurred in many donors). The study flagged around 160 TCR beta chains as cytomegalovirus-associated.

This CDR3 region has 14 residues. Germline assignment: CDR1 MNHNY and CDR2 SVGAGI (reference sequence). V lost 7 bases to trimming and J lost 1 base, with 14 bases between them. Assay: immunoSEQ multiplex PCR; the TCRdb copy retains only in-frame clones and omits some. The sample contains about 130,000 clones, roughly 89% of which appear only once. Turning to this clone: Its antigen remains unknown.

The V gene is TRBV6-6, the J gene TRBJ2-7, with D unclear. Sequencing was carried out using PBMCs. The origin of this receptor is a young woman in good health and CMV-seropositive. The CDR3 DNA reads TGTGCCAGCACCGATATGGGCAGTTCCTACGAGCAGTACTTC. Translated: CASTDMGSSYEQYF.